Below, one TCR beta chain is given with its context. Its cognate antigen is unknown. Sequencing was performed with immunoSEQ multiplex PCR; in TCRdb, only in-frame clones are kept and a portion is missing. Among 130,000 to 150,000 clones, 87% were seen once, and the ten largest hold 4.5% to 5.5%. This sample is part of a study of cytomegalovirus exposure and HLA in healthy donors. General study results and limits: Later, an analysis found that TCR clusters from the first cohort tended to co-occur in the 120 or so validation repertoires.

The CDR3 is 12 amino acids. CDR1 is MDHEN, CDR2 SYDVKM, per germline. V was pared by 4 bases and J by 6 bases, with 7 bases between. The receptor was derived from a young man in good health and CMV-seropositive. The chain carries TRBV28 and TRBJ1-5; D remains unclear. Material: PBMCs. CDR3 region: CASSYSSQPQHF. DNA for the CDR3: TGTGCCAGCAGTTACAGTAGTCAGCCCCAGCATTTT.